This paragraph covers one TCR beta chain sequence. The data derive from a study of OX40 agonist ivuxolimab in advanced cancers. For the study at large: Patients got intravenous ivuxolimab at 0.01 to 10 mg/kg every 2 weeks.

V was shortened by 5 bases and J by 2 bases, with 12 bases between the two germline ends. The germline V gene encodes CDR1 MNHEY and CDR2 SMNVEV (reference sequence). This CDR3 is 14 amino acids long. TCRdb's copy holds only in-frame clones and misses some; the assay was immunoSEQ multiplex PCR. The profile shows roughly 50,000 clones, around 77% of them singletons. The specimen was CD4+ or CD8+ T cells sorted from blood, collected in a trial of the OX40 agonist ivuxolimab. The chain carries TRBV27 and TRBJ1-2, with D possibly TRBD1 on 6 matching bases. The clonotype comes from an adult with an advanced solid tumor such as melanoma, head and neck, liver or kidney cancer. The DNA of the CDR3 is TGTGCCAGCAGTCCGCGGAGGGGGAACTATGGCTACACCTTC. Protein sequence: CASSPRRGNYGYTF.